This T cell receptor (beta chain) was identified during a study of beta chain features in type 1 diabetes. Study as a whole: Examined across all samples were some 110,000,000 sorted cells.

Study-level results: Shorter templates may be favored by PCR, equally so in patients and controls. Within each of all four CD4+ subsets, Type 1 diabetes patients had TCRB CDR3s that were moderately but significantly shorter. Because the template was cDNA, high-expressing cells might be over-represented.

The CDR3 covers 11 residues. V was cut by 5 bases and J by 4 bases, with 9 bases left in between. Germline CDR1 reads DFQATT; CDR2 reads SNEGSKA (reference sequence). Via CD45RO/CCR7/CD25/CD127/CD95/CD27, cells of the CD4+ naive, central memory, regulatory and stem cell-like memory subsets were sorted. Expressed TCRB transcripts were sequenced after all isolated RNA was converted to cDNA. Repertoires were generated with immunoSEQ multiplex PCR, while TCRdb's copy carries only in-frame clones and drops some. Seen here are roughly 300,000 clones, roughly 13% observed once, and the top ten hold more than 0.015%. Concerning this clone: What it binds is unknown.

Sequencing used naive CD4+ T cells from blood. The genes are TRBV20-1 and TRBJ2-7; weak D call: TRBD2 (7 bases). The sequence was collected from a man aged 30 to 39 with type 1 diabetes. This CDR3 reads CSAGRGYEQYF. CDR3 DNA sequence: TGCAGTGCTGGGAGGGGGTACGAGCAGTACTTC.